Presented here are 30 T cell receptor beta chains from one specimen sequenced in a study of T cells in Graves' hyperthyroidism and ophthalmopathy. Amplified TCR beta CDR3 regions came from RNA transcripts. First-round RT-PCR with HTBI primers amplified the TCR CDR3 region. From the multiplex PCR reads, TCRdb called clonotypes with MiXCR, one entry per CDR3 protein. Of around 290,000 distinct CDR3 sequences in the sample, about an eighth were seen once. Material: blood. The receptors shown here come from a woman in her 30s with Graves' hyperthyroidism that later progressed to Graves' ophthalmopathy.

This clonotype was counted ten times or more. CDR3 sequence reads: CASSLVRLGSGDERGYTF. The CDR3 nucleotides read TGTGCCAGCAGCTTAGTCAGACTCGGGAGTGGGGATGAGAGAGGCTACACCTTC. The chain links TRBV7-2 to TRBJ1-2; D call uncertain. The CDR3 is made up of 18 amino acids. The germline V and J ends were trimmed by 1 base and 8 bases, with 26 bases remaining between them. Germline-derived CDR1 and CDR2 are SGHTA and FQGNSA.

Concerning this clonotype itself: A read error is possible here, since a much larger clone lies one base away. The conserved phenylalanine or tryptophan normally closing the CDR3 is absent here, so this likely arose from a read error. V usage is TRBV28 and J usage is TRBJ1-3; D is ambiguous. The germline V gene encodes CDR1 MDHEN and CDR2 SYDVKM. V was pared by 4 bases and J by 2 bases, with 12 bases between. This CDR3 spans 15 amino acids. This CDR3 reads CASSSLRVAGNTIYS. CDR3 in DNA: TGTGCCAGCAGTTCCCTGAGGGTAGCTGGAAACACCATATATTCT.

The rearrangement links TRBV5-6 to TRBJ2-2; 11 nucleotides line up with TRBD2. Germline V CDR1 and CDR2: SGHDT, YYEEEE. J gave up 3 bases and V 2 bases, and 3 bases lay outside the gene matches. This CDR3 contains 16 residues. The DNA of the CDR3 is TGTGCCAGCAGCTTACTAGCGGGAGCGTACACCGGGGAGCTGTTTTTT. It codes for CASSLLAGAYTGELFF. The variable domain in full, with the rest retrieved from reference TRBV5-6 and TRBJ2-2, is DAGVTQSPTHLIKTRGQQVTLRCSPKSGHDTVSWYQQALGQGPQFIFQYYEEEERQRGNFPDRFSGHQFPNYSSELNVNALLLGDSALYLCASSLLAGAYTGELFFGEGSRLTVL.

CDR3 region: CASSVTSGRASEQFF. CDR3 bases: TGTGCCAGTAGTGTCACTAGCGGGAGGGCCAGTGAGCAGTTCTTC. The V call is TRBV19, the J call TRBJ2-1; 13 nucleotides align to TRBD2. This CDR3 is 15 amino acids long. V shed 5 bases, J shed 9 bases, and the junction held 7 bases outside the gene matches. Per the germline V gene, CDR1 is LNHDA and CDR2 is SQIVND (reference sequence).

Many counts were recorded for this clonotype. DNA of the CDR3: TGTGCCAGCGGCGCGGGAGGTAGCGGGATCTACGAGCAGTACTTC. Translation gives CASGAGGSGIYEQYF. V usage is TRBV7-9 and J usage is TRBJ2-7, with 8 bases lining up with TRBD2. CDR1 and CDR2 (germline): SEHNR, FQNEAQ (reference sequence). V lost 8 bases to trimming and J lost 3 bases; unmatched junction nucleotides: 12. The CDR3 length is 15 residues. The whole variable domain, filled in from reference TRBV7-9 and TRBJ2-7, reads DTGVSQNPRHKITKRGQNVTFRCDPISEHNRLYWYRQTLGQGPEFLTYFQNEAQLEKSRLLSDRFSAERPKGSFSTLEIQRTEQGDSAMYLCASGAGGSGIYEQYFGPGTRLTVT.

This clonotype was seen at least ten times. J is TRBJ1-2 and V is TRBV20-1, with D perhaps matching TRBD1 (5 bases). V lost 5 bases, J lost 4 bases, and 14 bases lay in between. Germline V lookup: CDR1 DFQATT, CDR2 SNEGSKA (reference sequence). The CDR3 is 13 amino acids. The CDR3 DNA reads TGCAGTGCTCGGTTTGACAGTTCCTATGGCTACACCTTC. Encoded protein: CSARFDSSYGYTF.

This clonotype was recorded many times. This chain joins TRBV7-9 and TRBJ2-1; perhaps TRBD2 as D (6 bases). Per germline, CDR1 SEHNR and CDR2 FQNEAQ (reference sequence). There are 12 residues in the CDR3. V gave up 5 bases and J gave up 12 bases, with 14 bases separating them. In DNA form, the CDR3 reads TGTGCCAGCAGCCCAACCCGGGACTGGCAGTTCTTC. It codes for CASSPTRDWQFF.

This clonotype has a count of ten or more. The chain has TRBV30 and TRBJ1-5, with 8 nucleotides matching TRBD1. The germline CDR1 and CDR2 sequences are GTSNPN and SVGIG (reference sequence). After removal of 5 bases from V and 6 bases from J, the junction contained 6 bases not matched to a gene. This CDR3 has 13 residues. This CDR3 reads CAWAQGAGQPQHF. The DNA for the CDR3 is TGTGCCTGGGCCCAGGGGGCGGGTCAGCCCCAGCATTTT.

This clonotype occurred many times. As DNA, the CDR3 is TGTGCCAGCAGTGAACAGGGGCTAGCGGGAGGAAGGGAGCAGTTCTTC. Its protein product is CASSEQGLAGGREQFF. V gene TRBV2 combines with J gene TRBJ2-1, with TRBD2 matching over 11 bases. Losses at the gene ends were 2 bases for V and 10 bases for J; bases not matched to a gene: 10. The length of the CDR3 is 16 residues. CDR1 and CDR2 (germline): SNHLY, FYNNEI.

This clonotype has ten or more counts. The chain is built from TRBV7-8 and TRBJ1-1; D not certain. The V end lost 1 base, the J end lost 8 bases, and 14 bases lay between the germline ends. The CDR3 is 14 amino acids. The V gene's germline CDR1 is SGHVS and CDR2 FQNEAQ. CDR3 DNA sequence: TGTGCCAGCAGCTTAGTACTGGGCCTGGAAGAAGCTTTCTTT. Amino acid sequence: CASSLVLGLEEAFF.

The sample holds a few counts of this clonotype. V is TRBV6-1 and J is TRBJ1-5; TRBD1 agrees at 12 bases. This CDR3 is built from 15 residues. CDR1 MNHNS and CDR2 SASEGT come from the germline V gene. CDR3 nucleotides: TGTGCAACCGGGACAGGGGGCTTCGGAGGGCAGCCCCAGCATTTT. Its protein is CATGTGGFGGQPQHF.

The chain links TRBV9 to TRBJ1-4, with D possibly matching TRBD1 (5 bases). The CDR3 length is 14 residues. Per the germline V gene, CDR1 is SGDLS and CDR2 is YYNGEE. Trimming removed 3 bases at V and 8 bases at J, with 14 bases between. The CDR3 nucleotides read TGTGCCAGCAGCGCCGGGGGGTTCGGGGAAAAACTGTTTTTT. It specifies CASSAGGFGEKLFF.

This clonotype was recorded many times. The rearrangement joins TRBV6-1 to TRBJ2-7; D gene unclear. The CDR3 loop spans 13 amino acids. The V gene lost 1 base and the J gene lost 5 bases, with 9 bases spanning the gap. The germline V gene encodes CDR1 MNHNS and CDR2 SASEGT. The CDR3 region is CASSEVRIHEQYF. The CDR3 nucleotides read TGTGCCAGCAGTGAAGTGAGGATCCACGAGCAGTACTTC.

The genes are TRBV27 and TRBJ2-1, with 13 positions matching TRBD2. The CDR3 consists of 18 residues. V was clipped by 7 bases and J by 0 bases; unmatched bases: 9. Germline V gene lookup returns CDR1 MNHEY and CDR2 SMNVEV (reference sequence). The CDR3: CASIESGLAGISYNEQFF. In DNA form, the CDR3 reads TGTGCCAGCATCGAATCGGGACTAGCGGGGATCTCCTACAATGAGCAGTTCTTC.

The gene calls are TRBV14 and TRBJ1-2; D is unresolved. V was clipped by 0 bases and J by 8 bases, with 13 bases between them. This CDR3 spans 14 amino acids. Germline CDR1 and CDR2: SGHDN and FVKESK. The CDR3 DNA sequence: TGTGCCAGCAGCCAAGAAATAGGCGTAATCGGCTACACCTTC. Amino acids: CASSQEIGVIGYTF.

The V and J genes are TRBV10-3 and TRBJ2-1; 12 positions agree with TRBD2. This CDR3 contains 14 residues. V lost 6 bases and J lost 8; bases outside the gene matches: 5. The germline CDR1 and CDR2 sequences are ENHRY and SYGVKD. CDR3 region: CAIRETSGSDEQFF. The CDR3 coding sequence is TGTGCCATCAGGGAGACTAGCGGGAGCGATGAGCAGTTCTTC.

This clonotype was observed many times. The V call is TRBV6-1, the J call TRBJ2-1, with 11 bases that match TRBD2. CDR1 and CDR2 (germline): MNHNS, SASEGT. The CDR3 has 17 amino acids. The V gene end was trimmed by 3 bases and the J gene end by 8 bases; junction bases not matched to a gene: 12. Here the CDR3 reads CASSEAGTSGLGDEQFF. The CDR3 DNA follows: TGTGCCAGCAGTGAGGCCGGGACTAGCGGACTTGGGGATGAGCAGTTCTTC.

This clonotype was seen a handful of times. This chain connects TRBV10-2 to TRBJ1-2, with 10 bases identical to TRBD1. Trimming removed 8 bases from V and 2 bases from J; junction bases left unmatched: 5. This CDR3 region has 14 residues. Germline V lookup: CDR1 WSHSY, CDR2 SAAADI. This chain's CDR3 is CASGGQGINYGYTF. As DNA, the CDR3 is TGCGCCAGCGGGGGACAGGGGATAAACTATGGCTACACCTTC.

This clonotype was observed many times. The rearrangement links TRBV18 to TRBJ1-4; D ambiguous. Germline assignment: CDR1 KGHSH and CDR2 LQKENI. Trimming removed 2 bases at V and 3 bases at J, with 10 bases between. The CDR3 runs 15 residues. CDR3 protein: CASSPYLAANEKLFF. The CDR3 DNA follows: TGTGCCAGCTCACCATACTTGGCCGCTAATGAAAAACTGTTTTTT.

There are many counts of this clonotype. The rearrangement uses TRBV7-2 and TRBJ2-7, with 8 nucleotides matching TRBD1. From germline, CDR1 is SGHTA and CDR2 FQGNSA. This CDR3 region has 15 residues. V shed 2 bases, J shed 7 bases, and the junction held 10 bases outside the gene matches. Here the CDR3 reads CASSLTGGAQIEQYF. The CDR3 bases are TGTGCCAGCAGCTTAACAGGGGGAGCCCAGATTGAGCAGTACTTC.

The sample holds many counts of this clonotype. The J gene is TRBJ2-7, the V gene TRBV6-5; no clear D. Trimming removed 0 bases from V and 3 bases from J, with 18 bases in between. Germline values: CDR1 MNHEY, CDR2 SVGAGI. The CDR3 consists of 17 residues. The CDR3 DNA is TGTGCCAGCAGTTACTCGAATTCACGTTGGGGATTCTACGAGCAGTACTTC. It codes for CASSYSNSRWGFYEQYF.

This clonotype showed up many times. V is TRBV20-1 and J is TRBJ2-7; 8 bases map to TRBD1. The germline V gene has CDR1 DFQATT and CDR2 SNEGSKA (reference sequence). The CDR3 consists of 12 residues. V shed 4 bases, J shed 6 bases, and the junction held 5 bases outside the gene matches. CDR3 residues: CSATRTGIEQYF. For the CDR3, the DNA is TGCAGTGCTACCCGGACAGGGATCGAGCAGTACTTC.

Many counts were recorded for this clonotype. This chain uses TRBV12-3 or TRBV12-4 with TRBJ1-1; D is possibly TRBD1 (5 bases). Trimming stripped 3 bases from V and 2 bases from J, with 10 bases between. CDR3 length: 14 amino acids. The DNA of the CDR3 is TGTGCCAGCAGTTTCTCGACAGTTAACACTGAAGCTTTCTTT. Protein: CASSFSTVNTEAFF.

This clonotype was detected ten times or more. CDR3 nucleotide sequence: TGTGCCAGCAGCGTAGAGGAGACAGGGTTGCAGACCCAGTACTTC. Encoded protein: CASSVEETGLQTQYF. The chain uses TRBV9 and TRBJ2-5; TRBD1 matches at 7 bases. Germline V lookup: CDR1 SGDLS, CDR2 YYNGEE. CDR3 length: 15 amino acids. Germline trimming cut 0 bases from V and 6 bases from J; bases unmatched to any gene: 8.

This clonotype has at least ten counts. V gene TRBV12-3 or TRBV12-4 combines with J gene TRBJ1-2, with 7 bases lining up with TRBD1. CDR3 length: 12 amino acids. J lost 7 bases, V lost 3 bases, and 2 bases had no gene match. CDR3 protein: CASSLTGSGYTF. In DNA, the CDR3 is TGTGCCAGCAGTTTGACAGGGTCTGGCTACACCTTC.

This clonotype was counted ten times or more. CDR3 DNA: TGCAGTGCTAGAGGCCTCGACTACAATGAGCAGTTCTTC. Encoded protein: CSARGLDYNEQFF. This rearrangement joins TRBV20-1 to TRBJ2-1; D gene unclear. Germline V gene sequence: CDR1 DFQATT, CDR2 SNEGSKA (reference sequence). This CDR3 region has 13 residues. V lost 1 base and J lost 3, with 7 bases in between.

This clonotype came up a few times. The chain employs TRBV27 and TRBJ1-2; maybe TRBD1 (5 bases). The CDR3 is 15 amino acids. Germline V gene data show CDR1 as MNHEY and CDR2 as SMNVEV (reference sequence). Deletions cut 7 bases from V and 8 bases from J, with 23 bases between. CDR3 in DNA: TGTGCCAGCACGCAAACCGGGACGAGGTTTTTGGGCTACACCTTC. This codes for CASTQTGTRFLGYTF.

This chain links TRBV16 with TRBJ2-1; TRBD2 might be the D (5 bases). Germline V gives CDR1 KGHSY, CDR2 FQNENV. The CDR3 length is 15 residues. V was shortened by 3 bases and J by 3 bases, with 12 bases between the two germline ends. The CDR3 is CASSHPSGSYNEQFF. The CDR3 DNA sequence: TGTGCCAGCAGCCATCCCAGCGGAAGCTACAATGAGCAGTTCTTC.

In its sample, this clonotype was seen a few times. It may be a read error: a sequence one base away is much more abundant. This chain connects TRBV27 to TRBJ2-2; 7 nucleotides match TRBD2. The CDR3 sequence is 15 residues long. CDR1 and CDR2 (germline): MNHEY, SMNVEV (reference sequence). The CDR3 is CATSSGGRITGELLF. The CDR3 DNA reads TGTGCCACCTCAAGCGGCGGGAGAATCACCGGGGAGCTGCTTTTT.

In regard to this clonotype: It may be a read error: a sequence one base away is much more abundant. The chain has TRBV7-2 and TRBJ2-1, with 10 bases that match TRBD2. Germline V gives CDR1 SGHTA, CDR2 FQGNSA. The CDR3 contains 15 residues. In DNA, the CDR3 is TGTGCCGGCAGCCGCGCTAGCGGGAGCCACAATGAGCAGTTCTTC. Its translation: CAGSRASGSHNEQFF.